The 25 T cell receptor beta chains given below trace back to one sample, sequenced in a study of blood T cell repertoires in COVID-19. Generated by immunoSEQ multiplex PCR, the TCRdb table keeps only in-frame clones and is missing some. The data hold about 300,000 clones, with 85% observed a single time. What was sequenced was peripheral blood. The origin of the receptors is a human donor in a cohort sampled during active COVID-19.

The chain uses TRBV6-5 and TRBJ1-5; 10 nucleotides agree with TRBD1. This CDR3 spans 14 amino acids. Germline-derived CDR1 and CDR2 are MNHEY and SVGAGI. Trimming removed 6 bases from V and 11 bases from J; junction bases left unmatched: 10. The CDR3 nucleotides are TGTGCCAGCAGCTGGGACAGGGGAGGTGGAACCCAGCATTTT. This sequence encodes CASSWDRGGGTQHF.

This clone was observed a few times. The chain combines TRBV5-1 with TRBJ2-3, with 11 bases matching TRBD2. The length of the CDR3 is 16 residues. The V gene end was trimmed by 4 bases and the J gene end by 1 base; junction bases not matched to a gene: 5. The germline V gene encodes CDR1 SGHRS and CDR2 YFSETQ. The CDR3 loop is CASSPGTSGRTDTQYF. In DNA form, the CDR3 reads TGCGCCAGCAGCCCCGGGACTAGCGGTCGCACAGATACGCAGTATTTT.

The rearrangement uses TRBV2 and TRBJ1-5; possible D gene TRBD1, 5 bases. From germline, CDR1 is SNHLY and CDR2 FYNNEI. The V end lost 1 base, the J end lost 9 bases, and 16 bases lay between the germline ends. The CDR3 loop spans 15 amino acids. The CDR3 bases are TGTGCCAGCAGTGAAGTTAGATTAAGGGGTGGGCCCCAGCATTTT. It specifies CASSEVRLRGGPQHF. Filled out from reference TRBV2 and TRBJ1-5, the complete variable domain reads EPEVTQTPSHQVTQMGQEVILRCVPISNHLYFYWYRQILGQKVEFLVSFYNNEISEKSEIFDDQFSVERPDGSNFTLKIRSTKLEDSAMYFCASSEVRLRGGPQHFGDGTRLSIL.

The chain has TRBV7-2 and TRBJ1-2; 9 bases line up with TRBD1. The CDR3 length is 14 residues. J was trimmed by 2 bases and V by 4 bases; bases with no gene match: 2. Germline V gene sequence: CDR1 SGHTA, CDR2 FQGNSA. CDR3: CASSSTGGNYGYTF. In DNA form, the CDR3 reads TGTGCCAGCAGCTCGACAGGGGGGAACTATGGCTACACCTTC.

This clone was recorded only once. At one of its ends the junction is not consistent with the germline gene, which may arise from a read error. The chain is built from TRBV5-4 and TRBJ2-7, with a weak D call TRBD1 (5 bases). The CDR3 extends over 13 amino acids. Per the germline V gene, CDR1 is SGHNT and CDR2 is YYREEE (reference sequence). The CDR3 is CASSLAETGRRKF. DNA for the CDR3: TGTGCCAGCAGCTTGGCCGAAACAGGAAGGAGAAAATTC.

This clone was recorded once. The chain has TRBV28 and TRBJ1-1; 9 nucleotides align to TRBD1. With 2 bases clipped from V and 5 bases from J, the junction kept 6 bases outside the gene matches. The CDR3 runs 15 residues. Germline-derived CDR1 and CDR2 are MDHEN and SYDVKM. This chain's CDR3 is CASSLGGQGETEAFF. The CDR3 region has the DNA TGTGCCAGCAGTTTAGGGGGACAGGGAGAGACTGAAGCTTTCTTT.

This clone came up a few times. One junction end does not reproduce the germline sequence, and a read error may be involved. V is TRBV3-1 (or the pseudogene TRBV3-2) and J is TRBJ2-7, with D perhaps matching TRBD2 (5 bases). The germline gives CDR1 LGHDT, CDR2 YNNKEL (reference sequence). The CDR3 totals 15 residues. The CDR3 DNA follows: TGTGCCAGCAGCCCCCTTGGGCGGGCCTCCGACGAGCAGTACTTC. Its protein product is CASSPLGRASDEQYF.

This clone was observed once. CDR3 sequence: CAWSHQPPRQLNYGYTF. CDR3 nucleotides: TGTGCCTGGAGCCACCAACCCCCTCGACAGTTGAACTATGGCTACACCTTC. This chain connects TRBV30 to TRBJ1-2; weak D call: TRBD1 (5 bases). The V gene's germline CDR1 is GTSNPN and CDR2 SVGIG (reference sequence). V was pared by 3 bases and J by 2 bases, with 22 bases between. The CDR3 length is 17 residues.

This rearrangement joins TRBV25-1 to TRBJ1-1; a weak D match, TRBD1 (5 bases). This CDR3 has 15 amino acids. The germline gives CDR1 MGHDK, CDR2 SYGVNS. With 1 base removed from V and 1 base from J, the gap between germline ends came to 10 bases. CDR3 sequence (DNA): TGTGCCAGCAGTGAATGGGGCAGGACGAACACTGAAGCTTTCTTT. It codes for CASSEWGRTNTEAFF.

The chain links TRBV3-1 (or the pseudogene TRBV3-2) to TRBJ2-2, with D uncertain. Trimming left V 0 bases short and J 7 bases short, with 12 bases between. The CDR3 extends over 15 amino acids. CDR1 LGHDT and CDR2 YNNKEL come from the germline V gene (reference sequence). The CDR3 is CASSQDLALLGELFF. CDR3 sequence (DNA): TGTGCCAGCAGCCAAGATCTGGCTCTCCTCGGGGAGCTGTTTTTT.

In regard to this clone: This sample also contains other DNA sequences that code for the same CDR3. The rearrangement links TRBV7-2 to TRBJ2-5; tentatively, D is TRBD2 (6 bases). Germline CDR1 and CDR2: SGHTA and FQGNSA. V was clipped by 0 bases and J by 5 bases, with 10 bases between them. The CDR3 runs 14 residues. The CDR3 region is CASSLAGGGETQYF. The CDR3 coding sequence is TGTGCCAGCAGCTTAGCGGGAGGTGGGGAGACCCAGTACTTC.

The chain links TRBV7-8 to TRBJ2-1, with 14 bases identical to TRBD2. J gave up 15 bases and V 0 bases, and 10 bases lay outside the gene matches. This CDR3 has 16 amino acids. CDR1 SGHVS and CDR2 FQNEAQ come from the germline V gene. In nucleotides, the CDR3 is TGTGCCAGCAGCTTAGCGACGGGACTAGCGGGAGTTACATGGTTCTTC. This encodes CASSLATGLAGVTWFF.

Concerning this clone: Other nucleotide sequences in the sample specify the same CDR3. J is TRBJ2-2 and V is TRBV5-1; 14 bases fit TRBD2. The V and J ends lost 4 bases and 6 bases, in that order; junction bases with no gene match: 2. Germline CDR1 SGHRS, CDR2 YFSETQ. The length of the CDR3 is 15 residues. The CDR3: CASSLGLAGAGELFF. CDR3 bases: TGCGCCAGCAGCCTGGGACTAGCGGGAGCCGGGGAGCTGTTTTTT.

This chain joins TRBV28 and TRBJ2-5; D not certain. The CDR3 has 13 amino acids. V was shortened by 6 bases and J by 7 bases, with 15 bases between the two germline ends. Per germline, CDR1 MDHEN and CDR2 SYDVKM. The chain's CDR3 is CASSITNLGTQYF. The CDR3 DNA reads as TGTGCCAGCAGCATCACTAATCTAGGGACCCAGTACTTC.

V gene TRBV5-1 combines with J gene TRBJ1-2, with a possible D match to TRBD1 (6 bases). CDR1 SGHRS and CDR2 YFSETQ come from the germline V gene. V shed 5 bases and J shed 5 bases, with 19 bases lying between them. This CDR3 has 15 residues. The CDR3 DNA is TGCGCCAGCAGTCTCACGCCAGGGGTGAAATATGGCTACACCTTC. Residues: CASSLTPGVKYGYTF.

This clone was found once. The chain is built from TRBV7-8 and TRBJ1-2, with 7 bases matching TRBD1. The CDR3 is made up of 17 amino acids. In germline, CDR1 is SGHVS, CDR2 FQNEAQ. V was pared by 1 base and J by 8 bases, with 16 bases of the junction left unmatched. CDR3 nucleotide sequence: TGTGCCAGCAGCTTAGTCCCAGGGGGGAATGAAGGGGCCGGCTACACCTTC. It encodes CASSLVPGGNEGAGYTF.

The chain recombines TRBV5-4 with TRBJ1-2; D gene unclear. From germline, CDR1 is SGHNT and CDR2 YYREEE (reference sequence). V gave up 0 bases and J gave up 2 bases, with 8 bases separating them. The CDR3 totals 14 residues. In DNA, the CDR3 is TGTGCCAGCAGCTTGGGGCTCGAAAACTATGGCTACACCTTC. Protein product: CASSLGLENYGYTF. The variable domain in full, with the rest retrieved from reference TRBV5-4 and TRBJ1-2, is ETGVTQSPTHLIKTRGQQVTLRCSSQSGHNTVSWYQQALGQGPQFIFQYYREEENGRGNFPPRFSGLQFPNYSSELNVNALELDDSALYLCASSLGLENYGYTFGSGTRLTVV.

V and J are TRBV6-2 or TRBV6-3 and TRBJ1-2; TRBD1 agrees at 7 bases. This CDR3 is 15 amino acids long. Germline V gene lookup returns CDR1 MNHEY and CDR2 SVGEGT. V trimming: 2 bases; J trimming: 5 bases; junction bases outside the gene matches: 8. The chain's CDR3 is CASSYEGAWSYGYTF. DNA of the CDR3: TGTGCCAGCAGTTACGAGGGGGCCTGGAGTTATGGCTACACCTTC.

This chain links TRBV4-1 with TRBJ2-4, with TRBD1 as a possible D gene (5 bases). Germline V gives CDR1 MGHRA, CDR2 YSYEKL. The CDR3 runs to 14 residues. V was shortened by 4 bases and J by 5 bases, with 12 bases between the two germline ends. This CDR3 reads CASSRPQDQNIQYF. In DNA, the CDR3 is TGCGCCAGCAGCCGTCCACAGGACCAAAACATTCAGTACTTC.

The rearrangement uses TRBV27 and TRBJ2-1; the match to TRBD2 covers 12 bases. The V gene's germline CDR1 is MNHEY and CDR2 SMNVEV (reference sequence). There are 13 residues in the CDR3. J was trimmed by 9 bases and V by 6 bases; bases with no gene match: 3. In nucleotides, the CDR3 is TGTGCCAGCAGGCTAGCGGGAGGGGTTGAGCAGTTCTTC. Translation: CASRLAGGVEQFF.

The chain has TRBV28 and TRBJ2-6, with D maybe TRBD1 (6 bases). The germline gives CDR1 MDHEN, CDR2 SYDVKM. The CDR3 has 16 amino acids. Trimming pared 3 bases from V and 0 bases from J, leaving 9 bases between. This CDR3 is CASSFTGNSGANVLTF. The CDR3 DNA reads TGTGCCAGCAGTTTCACAGGGAACTCTGGGGCCAACGTCCTGACTTTC. The complete variable domain, with remaining parts taken from reference TRBV28 and TRBJ2-6, reads DVKVTQSSRYLVKRTGEKVFLECVQDMDHENMFWYRQDPGLGLRLIYFSYDVKMKEKGDIPEGYSVSREKKERFSLILESASTNQTSMYLCASSFTGNSGANVLTFGAGSRLTVL.

The gene calls are TRBV9 and TRBJ1-5; no definite D call. The CDR3 totals 15 residues. CDR1 and CDR2 (germline): SGDLS, YYNGEE. Between the trimmed V and J ends, which lost 0 bases and 6 bases, there was a span of 13 bases. The CDR3 bases are TGTGCCAGCAGCGTAGGAACGGCGGTCGGTCAGCCCCAGCATTTT. It yields the protein CASSVGTAVGQPQHF.

The chain is built from TRBV11-2 and TRBJ2-1, with 9 bases matching TRBD2. Germline-derived CDR1 and CDR2 are SGHAT and FQNNGV. The length of the CDR3 is 15 residues. V trimming: 1 base; J trimming: 2 bases; junction bases outside the gene matches: 0. CDR3 DNA: TGTGCCAGCAGCTTAGTAGCGGGAGCCTACAATGAGCAGTTCTTC. This encodes CASSLVAGAYNEQFF.

The rearrangement links TRBV5-1 to TRBJ2-3; 10 bases map to TRBD2. CDR1 and CDR2 (germline): SGHRS, YFSETQ. This CDR3 is built from 17 residues. V shed 0 bases and J 2 bases; nucleotides not matched to a gene: 6. Here the CDR3 DNA reads TGCGCCAGCAGCTTGGGACGGACTAGCGGAATCACAGATACGCAGTATTTT. This encodes CASSLGRTSGITDTQYF.

This chain links TRBV19 with TRBJ2-1; 11 bases are shared with TRBD2. With 2 bases clipped from V and 8 bases from J, the junction kept 5 bases outside the gene matches. CDR1 is LNHDA and CDR2 is SQIVND in the germline V gene (reference sequence). The CDR3 runs to 15 residues. This CDR3 reads CASSIRTSGSYEQFF. CDR3 in DNA: TGTGCCAGTAGTATAAGAACTAGCGGGAGTTATGAGCAGTTCTTC.